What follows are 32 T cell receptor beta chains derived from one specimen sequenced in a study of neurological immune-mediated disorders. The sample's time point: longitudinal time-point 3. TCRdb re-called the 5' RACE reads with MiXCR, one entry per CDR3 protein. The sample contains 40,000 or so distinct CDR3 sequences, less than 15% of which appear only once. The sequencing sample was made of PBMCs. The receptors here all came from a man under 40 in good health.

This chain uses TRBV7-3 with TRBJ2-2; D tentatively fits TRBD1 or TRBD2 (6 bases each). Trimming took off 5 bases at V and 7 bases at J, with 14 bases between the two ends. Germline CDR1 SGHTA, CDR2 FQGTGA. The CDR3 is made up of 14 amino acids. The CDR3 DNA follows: TGTGCCAGCAGCGCCTTAGGGGGGTACGGGGAGCTGTTTTTT. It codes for CASSALGGYGELFF.

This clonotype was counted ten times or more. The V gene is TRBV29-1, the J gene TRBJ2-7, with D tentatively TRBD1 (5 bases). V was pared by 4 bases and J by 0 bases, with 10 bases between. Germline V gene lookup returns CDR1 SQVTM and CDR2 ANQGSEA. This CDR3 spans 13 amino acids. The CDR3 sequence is CSVVGDSSYEQYF. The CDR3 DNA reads TGCAGCGTTGTTGGCGACAGCTCCTACGAGCAGTACTTC.

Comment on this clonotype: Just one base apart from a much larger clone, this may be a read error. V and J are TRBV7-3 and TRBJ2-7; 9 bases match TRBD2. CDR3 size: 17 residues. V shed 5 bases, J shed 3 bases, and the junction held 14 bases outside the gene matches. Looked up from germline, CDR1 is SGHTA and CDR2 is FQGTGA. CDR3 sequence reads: CASSPSSLAGKHYEQYF. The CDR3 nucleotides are TGTGCCAGCAGCCCTTCCTCACTAGCGGGTAAACACTACGAGCAGTACTTC.

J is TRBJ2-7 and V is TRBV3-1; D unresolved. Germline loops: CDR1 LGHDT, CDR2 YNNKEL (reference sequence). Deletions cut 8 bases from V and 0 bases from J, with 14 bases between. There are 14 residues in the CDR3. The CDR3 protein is CASQVPAASYEQYF. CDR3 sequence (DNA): TGTGCCAGCCAAGTTCCGGCGGCCTCCTACGAGCAGTACTTC.

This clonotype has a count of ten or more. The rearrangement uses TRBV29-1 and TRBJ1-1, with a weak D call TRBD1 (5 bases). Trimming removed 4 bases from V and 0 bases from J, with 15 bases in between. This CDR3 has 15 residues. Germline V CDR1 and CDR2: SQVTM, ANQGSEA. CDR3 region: CSVVPTAEMNTEAFF. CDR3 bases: TGCAGCGTTGTACCGACAGCAGAAATGAACACTGAAGCTTTCTTT.

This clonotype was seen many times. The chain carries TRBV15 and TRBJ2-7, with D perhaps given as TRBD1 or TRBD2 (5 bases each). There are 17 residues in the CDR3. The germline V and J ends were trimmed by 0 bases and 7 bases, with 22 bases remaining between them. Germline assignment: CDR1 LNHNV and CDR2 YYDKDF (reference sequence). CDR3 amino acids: CATSREGRTMAGEEQYF. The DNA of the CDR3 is TGTGCCACCAGCAGAGAAGGCAGGACAATGGCGGGTGAGGAGCAGTACTTC.

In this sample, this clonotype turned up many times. Written as DNA, the CDR3 is TGCAGTGCTAGAGAAGTAGGGGGCTGGACTGAAGCTTTCTTT. The encoded protein is CSAREVGGWTEAFF. The chain has TRBV20-1 and TRBJ1-1; TRBD1 aligns across 7 bases. J gave up 5 bases and V 0 bases, and 6 bases lay outside the gene matches. CDR1 DFQATT and CDR2 SNEGSKA come from the germline V gene (reference sequence). CDR3 length: 14 amino acids.

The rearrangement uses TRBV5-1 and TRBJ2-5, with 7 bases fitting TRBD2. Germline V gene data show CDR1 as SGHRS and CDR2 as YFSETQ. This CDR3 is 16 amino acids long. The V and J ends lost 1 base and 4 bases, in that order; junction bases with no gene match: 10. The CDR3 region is CASSLRAGEVGETQYF. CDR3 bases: TGCGCCAGCAGCTTGCGCGCGGGAGAGGTGGGAGAGACCCAGTACTTC. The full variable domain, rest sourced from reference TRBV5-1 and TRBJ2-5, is KAGVTQTPRYLIKTRGQQVTLSCSPISGHRSVSWYQQTPGQGLQFLFEYFSETQRNKGNFPGRFSGRQFSNSRSEMNVSTLELGDSALYLCASSLRAGEVGETQYFGPGTRLLVL.

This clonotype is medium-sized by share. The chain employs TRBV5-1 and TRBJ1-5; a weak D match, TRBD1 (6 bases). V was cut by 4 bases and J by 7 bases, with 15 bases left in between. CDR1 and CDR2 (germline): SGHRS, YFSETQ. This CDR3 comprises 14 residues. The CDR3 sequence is CASSPGHAEQPQHF. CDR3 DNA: TGCGCCAGCAGCCCGGGACACGCTGAGCAGCCCCAGCATTTT. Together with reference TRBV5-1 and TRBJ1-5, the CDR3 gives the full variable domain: KAGVTQTPRYLIKTRGQQVTLSCSPISGHRSVSWYQQTPGQGLQFLFEYFSETQRNKGNFPGRFSGRQFSNSRSEMNVSTLELGDSALYLCASSPGHAEQPQHFGDGTRLSIL.

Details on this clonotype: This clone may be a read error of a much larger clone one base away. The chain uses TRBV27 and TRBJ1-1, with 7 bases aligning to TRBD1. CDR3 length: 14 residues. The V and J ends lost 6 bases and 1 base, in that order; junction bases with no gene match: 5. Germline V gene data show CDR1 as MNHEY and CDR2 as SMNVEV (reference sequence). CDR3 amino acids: CASRLTGTNTEAFF. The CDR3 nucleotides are TGTGCCAGCAGACTGACAGGGACGAACACTGAAGCTTTCTTT.

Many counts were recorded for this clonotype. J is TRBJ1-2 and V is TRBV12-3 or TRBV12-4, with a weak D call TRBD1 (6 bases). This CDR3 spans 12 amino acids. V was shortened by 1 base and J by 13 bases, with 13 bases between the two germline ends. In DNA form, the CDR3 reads TGTGCCAGCAGTTTAGAGGGGGGGACAATCACCTTC. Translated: CASSLEGGTITF.

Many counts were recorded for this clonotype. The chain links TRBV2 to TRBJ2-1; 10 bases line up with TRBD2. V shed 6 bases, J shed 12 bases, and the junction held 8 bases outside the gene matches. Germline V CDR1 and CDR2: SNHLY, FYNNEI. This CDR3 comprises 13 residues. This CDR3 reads CASRSSGRPRQFF. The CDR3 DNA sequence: TGTGCCAGCAGATCTAGCGGGAGACCCCGGCAGTTCTTC. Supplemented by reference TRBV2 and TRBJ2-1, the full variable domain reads EPEVTQTPSHQVTQMGQEVILRCVPISNHLYFYWYRQILGQKVEFLVSFYNNEISEKSEIFDDQFSVERPDGSNFTLKIRSTKLEDSAMYFCASRSSGRPRQFFGPGTRLTVL.

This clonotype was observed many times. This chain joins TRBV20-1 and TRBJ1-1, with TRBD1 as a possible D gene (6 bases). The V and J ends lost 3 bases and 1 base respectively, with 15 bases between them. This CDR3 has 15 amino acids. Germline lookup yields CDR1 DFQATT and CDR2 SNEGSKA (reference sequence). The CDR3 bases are TGCAGTGCTAGTGATACAGGGATGCGGAACACTGAAGCTTTCTTT. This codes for CSASDTGMRNTEAFF.

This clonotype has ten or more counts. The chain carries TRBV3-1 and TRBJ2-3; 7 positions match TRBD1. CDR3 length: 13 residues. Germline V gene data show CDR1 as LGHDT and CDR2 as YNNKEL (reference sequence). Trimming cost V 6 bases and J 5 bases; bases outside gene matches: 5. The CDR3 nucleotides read TGTGCCAGCAGTACAGGGGCGAAAGATACGCAGTATTTT. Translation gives CASSTGAKDTQYF.

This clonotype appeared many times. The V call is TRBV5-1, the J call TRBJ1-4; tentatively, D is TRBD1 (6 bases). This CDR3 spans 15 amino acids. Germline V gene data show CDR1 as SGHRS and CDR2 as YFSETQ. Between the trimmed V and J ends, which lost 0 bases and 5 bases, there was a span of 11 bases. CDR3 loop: CASSLDHTGNEKLFF. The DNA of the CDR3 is TGCGCCAGCAGCTTGGACCATACAGGGAATGAAAAACTGTTTTTT.

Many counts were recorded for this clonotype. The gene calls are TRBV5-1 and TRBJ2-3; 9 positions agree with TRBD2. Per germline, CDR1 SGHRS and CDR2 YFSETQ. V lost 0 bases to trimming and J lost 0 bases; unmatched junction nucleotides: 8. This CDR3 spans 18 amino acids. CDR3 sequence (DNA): TGCGCCAGCAGCTTGGCTGGGCGGGAGGGCCGCAGCACAGATACGCAGTATTTT. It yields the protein CASSLAGREGRSTDTQYF.

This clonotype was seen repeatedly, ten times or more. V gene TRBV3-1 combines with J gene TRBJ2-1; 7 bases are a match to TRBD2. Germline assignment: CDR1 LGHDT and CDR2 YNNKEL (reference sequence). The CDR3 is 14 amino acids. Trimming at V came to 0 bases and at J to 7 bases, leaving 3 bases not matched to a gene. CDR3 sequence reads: CASSQEREINEQFF. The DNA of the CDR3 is TGTGCCAGCAGCCAAGAGCGGGAGATTAATGAGCAGTTCTTC.

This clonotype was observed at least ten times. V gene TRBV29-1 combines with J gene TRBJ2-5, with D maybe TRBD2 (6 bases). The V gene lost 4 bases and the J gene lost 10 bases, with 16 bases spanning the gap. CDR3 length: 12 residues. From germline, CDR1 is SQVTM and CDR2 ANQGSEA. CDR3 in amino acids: CSVGGGNGDQYF. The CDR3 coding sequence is TGCAGCGTTGGTGGCGGGAACGGGGACCAGTACTTC. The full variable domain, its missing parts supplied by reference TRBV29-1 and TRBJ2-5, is SAVISQKPSRDICQRGTSLTIQCQVDSQVTMMFWYRQQPGQSLTLIATANQGSEATYESGFVIDKFPISRPNLTFSTLTVSNMSPEDSSIYLCSVGGGNGDQYFGPGTRLLVL.

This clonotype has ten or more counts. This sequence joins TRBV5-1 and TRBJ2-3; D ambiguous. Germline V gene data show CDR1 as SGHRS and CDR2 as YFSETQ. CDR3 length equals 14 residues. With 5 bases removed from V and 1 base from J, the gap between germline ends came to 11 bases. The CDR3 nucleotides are TGCGCCAGCAGTTCCAGCTTGCGCACAGATACGCAGTATTTT. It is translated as CASSSSLRTDTQYF. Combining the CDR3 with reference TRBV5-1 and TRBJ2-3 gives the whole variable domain KAGVTQTPRYLIKTRGQQVTLSCSPISGHRSVSWYQQTPGQGLQFLFEYFSETQRNKGNFPGRFSGRQFSNSRSEMNVSTLELGDSALYLCASSSSLRTDTQYFGPGTRLTVL.

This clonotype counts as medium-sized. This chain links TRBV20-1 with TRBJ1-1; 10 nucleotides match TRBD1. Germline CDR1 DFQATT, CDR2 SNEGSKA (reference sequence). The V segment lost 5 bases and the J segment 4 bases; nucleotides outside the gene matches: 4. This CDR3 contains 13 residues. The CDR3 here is CSAGDRGSTEAFF. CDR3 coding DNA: TGCAGTGCTGGGGACAGGGGAAGCACTGAAGCTTTCTTT.

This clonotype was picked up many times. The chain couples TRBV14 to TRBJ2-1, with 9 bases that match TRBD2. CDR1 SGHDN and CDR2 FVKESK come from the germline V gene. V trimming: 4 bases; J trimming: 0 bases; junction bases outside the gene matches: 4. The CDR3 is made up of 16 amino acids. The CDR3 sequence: CASSLLTSGSYNEQFF. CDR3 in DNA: TGTGCCAGCAGCCTTCTGACTAGCGGCTCCTACAATGAGCAGTTCTTC.

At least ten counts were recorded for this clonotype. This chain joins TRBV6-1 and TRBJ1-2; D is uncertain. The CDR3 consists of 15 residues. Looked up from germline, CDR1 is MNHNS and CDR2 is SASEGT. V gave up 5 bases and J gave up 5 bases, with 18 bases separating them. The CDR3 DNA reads TGTGCCAGCAGTACTCTGCTTGAGGCCGTGTATGGCTACACCTTC. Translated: CASSTLLEAVYGYTF.

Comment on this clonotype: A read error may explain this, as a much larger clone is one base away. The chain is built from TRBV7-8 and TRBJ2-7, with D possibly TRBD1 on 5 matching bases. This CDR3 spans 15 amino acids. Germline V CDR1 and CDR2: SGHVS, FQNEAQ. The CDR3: CDSSLRGLQTYEQYF. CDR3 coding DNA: TGTGACAGCAGCTTAAGGGGCCTCCAAACCTACGAGCAGTACTTC.

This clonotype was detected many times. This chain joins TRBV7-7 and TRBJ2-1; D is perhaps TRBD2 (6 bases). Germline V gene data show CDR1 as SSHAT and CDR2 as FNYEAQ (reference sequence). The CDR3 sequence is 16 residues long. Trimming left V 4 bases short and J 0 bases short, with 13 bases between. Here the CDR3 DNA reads TGTGCCAGCAGCTGCATAGCGGCAAGCTCCTACAATGAGCAGTTCTTC. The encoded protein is CASSCIAASSYNEQFF.

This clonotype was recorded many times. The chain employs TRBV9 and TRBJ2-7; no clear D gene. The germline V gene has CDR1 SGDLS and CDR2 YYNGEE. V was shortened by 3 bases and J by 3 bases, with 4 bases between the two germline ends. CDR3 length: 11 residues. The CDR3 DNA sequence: TGTGCCAGCAGCGCGGGCTACGAGCAGTACTTC. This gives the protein CASSAGYEQYF.

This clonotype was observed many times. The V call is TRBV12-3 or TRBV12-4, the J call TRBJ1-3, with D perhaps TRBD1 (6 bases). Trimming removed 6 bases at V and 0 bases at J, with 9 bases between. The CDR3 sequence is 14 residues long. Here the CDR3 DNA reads TGTGCCAGCAGGAGGGGGGGCTCTGGAAACACCATATATTTT. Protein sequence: CASRRGGSGNTIYF.

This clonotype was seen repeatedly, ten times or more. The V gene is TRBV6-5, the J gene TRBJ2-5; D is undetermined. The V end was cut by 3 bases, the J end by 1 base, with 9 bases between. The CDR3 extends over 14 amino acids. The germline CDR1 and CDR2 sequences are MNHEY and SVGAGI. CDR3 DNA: TGTGCCAGCAGTTATGTGGCAAGCCAAGAGACCCAGTACTTC. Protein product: CASSYVASQETQYF.

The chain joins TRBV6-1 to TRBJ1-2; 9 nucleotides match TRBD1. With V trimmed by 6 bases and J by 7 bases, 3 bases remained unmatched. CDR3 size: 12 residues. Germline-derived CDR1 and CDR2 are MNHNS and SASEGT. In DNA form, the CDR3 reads TGTGCCAGCAGACAGGGGGCAGGTGGCTACACCTTC. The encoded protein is CASRQGAGGYTF.

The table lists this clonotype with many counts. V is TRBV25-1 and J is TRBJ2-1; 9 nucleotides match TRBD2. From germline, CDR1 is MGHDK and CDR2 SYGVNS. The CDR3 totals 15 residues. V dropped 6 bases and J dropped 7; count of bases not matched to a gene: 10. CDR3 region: CASSPGSGSFNEQFF. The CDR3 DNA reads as TGTGCCAGCAGCCCGGGTAGCGGGAGTTTTAATGAGCAGTTCTTC.

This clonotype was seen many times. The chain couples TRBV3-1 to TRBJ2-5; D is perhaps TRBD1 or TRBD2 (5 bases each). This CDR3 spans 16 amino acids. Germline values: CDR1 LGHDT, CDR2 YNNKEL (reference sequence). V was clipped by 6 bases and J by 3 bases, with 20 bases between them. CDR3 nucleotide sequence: TGTGCCAGCAGTGGGACCTCGAGGGGTACGGAAGAGACCCAGTACTTC. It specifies CASSGTSRGTEETQYF.

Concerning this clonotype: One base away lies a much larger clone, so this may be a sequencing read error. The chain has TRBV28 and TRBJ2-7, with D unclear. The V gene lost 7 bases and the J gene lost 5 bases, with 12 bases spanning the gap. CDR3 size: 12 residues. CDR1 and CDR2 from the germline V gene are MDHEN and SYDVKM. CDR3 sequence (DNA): TGTGCCAGCACCTCCCTGCACCACGAGCAGTACTTC. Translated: CASTSLHHEQYF.

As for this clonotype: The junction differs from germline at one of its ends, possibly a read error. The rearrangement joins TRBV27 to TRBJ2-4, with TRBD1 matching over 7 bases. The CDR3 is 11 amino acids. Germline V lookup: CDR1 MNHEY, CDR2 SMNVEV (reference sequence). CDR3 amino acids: CASRDRNIRYF. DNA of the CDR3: TGTGCCAGCAGGGACAGGAACATTCGGTATTTC.